The next 30 T cell receptor beta chains were all read from a single sample in a study of shared clonotypes between healthy human individuals. Here immunoSEQ multiplex PCR was the method, and the copy in TCRdb shows in-frame clones only, minus some. The table has 1.4 million to 1.5 million clones, roughly 97% seen once; the top ten hold approximately 1.2%. Sequenced material: naive CD4+ T cells sorted from blood. Subset indicated: CD45RA+ positively selected. The receptors were sampled from a man under 40 in good health.

V gene TRBV15 combines with J gene TRBJ2-2; no clear D. The CDR3 spans 15 residues. Trimming shortened V by 3 bases and J by 8 bases, and 16 bases separated the two germline ends. Germline CDR1 and CDR2: LNHNV and YYDKDF (reference sequence). CDR3 loop: CATSREGRSRGELFF. The CDR3, as DNA: TGTGCCACCAGCAGGGAAGGACGGTCAAGAGGGGAGCTGTTTTTT.

The V call is TRBV6-5, the J call TRBJ2-1; 9 bases line up with TRBD2. With V trimmed by 6 bases and J by 0 bases, 3 bases remained unmatched. The CDR3 totals 15 residues. Germline lookup yields CDR1 MNHEY and CDR2 SVGAGI. The CDR3 region is CASRREGSSYNEQFF. CDR3 sequence (DNA): TGTGCCAGCAGGCGGGAGGGCAGCTCCTACAATGAGCAGTTCTTC.

The V and J genes are TRBV6-5 and TRBJ1-1; 7 bases fit TRBD1. In germline, CDR1 is MNHEY, CDR2 SVGAGI. The CDR3 is 14 residues long. V was clipped by 2 bases and J by 5 bases; unmatched bases: 5. CDR3 sequence: CASSYDRAGTEAFF. DNA of the CDR3: TGTGCCAGCAGTTACGACAGGGCGGGAACTGAAGCTTTCTTT.

This chain joins TRBV6-1 and TRBJ1-4, with D unresolved. Germline lookup yields CDR1 MNHNS and CDR2 SASEGT. Trimming left V 3 bases short and J 6 bases short, with 14 bases between. The CDR3 extends over 15 amino acids. DNA of the CDR3: TGTGCCAGCAGTGACCCTTGGGGTCCGGATGAAAAACTGTTTTTT. It encodes CASSDPWGPDEKLFF.

The table lists this clone with a count of one. V and J are TRBV27 and TRBJ2-7; D gene uncertain. CDR3 size: 15 residues. Germline V gene lookup returns CDR1 MNHEY and CDR2 SMNVEV (reference sequence). The V gene lost 4 bases and the J gene lost 0 bases, with 13 bases spanning the gap. CDR3 protein: CASSSTNPPSYEQYF. In DNA form, the CDR3 reads TGTGCCAGCAGTTCGACCAACCCCCCCTCCTACGAGCAGTACTTC.

The genes are TRBV2 and TRBJ1-3; D remains ambiguous. Germline CDR1 and CDR2: SNHLY and FYNNEI. V gave up 5 bases and J gave up 7 bases, with 15 bases separating them. This CDR3 region has 14 residues. The CDR3 DNA is TGTGCCAGCAGTATAGGGCGGAGCAAGAACACCATATATTTT. Translation gives CASSIGRSKNTIYF.

The chain recombines TRBV9 with TRBJ2-7; 8 nucleotides align to TRBD2. Germline CDR1 SGDLS, CDR2 YYNGEE. This CDR3 comprises 15 residues. The J segment lost 5 bases and the V segment lost 4 bases, leaving 11 bases of the junction unmatched. CDR3 region: CASSPREGLFDEQYF. The CDR3 coding sequence is TGTGCCAGCAGCCCCCGGGAGGGACTTTTCGACGAGCAGTACTTC. The full variable domain, in which reference TRBV9 and TRBJ2-7 provide the parts outside the CDR3, is DSGVTQTPKHLITATGQRVTLRCSPRSGDLSVYWYQQSLDQGLQFLIQYYNGEERAKGNILERFSAQQFPDLHSELNLSSLELGDSALYFCASSPREGLFDEQYFGPGTRLTVT.

This chain connects TRBV19 to TRBJ2-1; 12 bases map to TRBD1. This CDR3 region has 17 residues. Germline CDR1 and CDR2: LNHDA and SQIVND (reference sequence). V lost 10 bases to trimming and J lost 6 bases; unmatched junction nucleotides: 16. The CDR3 sequence is CATDRDRGQAGGNEQFF. The CDR3 DNA reads as TGTGCCACTGACCGGGACAGGGGGCAGGCGGGTGGCAATGAGCAGTTCTTC.

This clone showed up just a few times. The rearrangement links TRBV5-4 to TRBJ2-5; perhaps D is TRBD1 or TRBD2 (6 bases each). The germline gives CDR1 SGHNT, CDR2 YYREEE (reference sequence). CDR3 size: 14 residues. V lost 4 bases and J lost 5, with 15 bases in between. The CDR3 DNA sequence: TGTGCCAGCAGCCCTAGGGGGGCGGCGGAGACCCAGTACTTC. It specifies CASSPRGAAETQYF.

The V call is TRBV5-6, the J call TRBJ1-5; D might be TRBD1 (6 bases). Germline assignment: CDR1 SGHDT and CDR2 YYEEEE. Trimming removed 2 bases at V and 7 bases at J, with 10 bases between. The CDR3 has 13 residues. As DNA, the CDR3 is TGTGCCAGCAGCTTCAGCACAGGGCAGCCCCAGCATTTT. Translated: CASSFSTGQPQHF.

Concerning this clone: The sample contains more than one DNA sequence encoding this CDR3. The genes are TRBV5-4 and TRBJ2-1, with D hard to call. V was cut by 5 bases and J by 0 bases, with 9 bases left in between. The CDR3 has 14 residues. Germline V gene lookup returns CDR1 SGHNT and CDR2 YYREEE (reference sequence). CDR3 sequence reads: CASSSPSSYNEQFF. The CDR3 nucleotides read TGTGCCAGCAGTAGTCCGAGCTCCTACAATGAGCAGTTCTTC.

The chain couples TRBV4-3 to TRBJ2-5, with a tentative D call TRBD2 (6 bases). Germline V lookup: CDR1 LGHNA, CDR2 YSLEER. With 4 bases removed from V and 5 bases from J, the gap between germline ends came to 23 bases. This CDR3 spans 17 amino acids. The CDR3 region is CASSLRTGQAGWETQYF. In DNA form, the CDR3 reads TGCGCCAGCAGCCTGCGTACCGGCCAAGCGGGTTGGGAGACCCAGTACTTC.

The gene calls are TRBV13 and TRBJ2-1, with unresolved D. The CDR3 sequence is 12 residues long. Germline values: CDR1 PRHDT, CDR2 FYEKMQ (reference sequence). The V end lost 4 bases, the J end lost 5 bases, and 6 bases lay between the germline ends. CDR3 nucleotide sequence: TGTGCCAGCAGCTCCAGTCACAATGAGCAGTTCTTC. It specifies CASSSSHNEQFF.

The genes are TRBV5-6 and TRBJ2-5; D may match TRBD1 or TRBD2 (6 bases each). From germline, CDR1 is SGHDT and CDR2 YYEEEE. CDR3 length equals 15 residues. The V and J ends lost 4 bases and 2 bases respectively, with 15 bases between them. CDR3 protein: CASSPDRGRQETQYF. The CDR3, as DNA: TGTGCCAGCAGCCCTGACCGGGGGCGACAAGAGACCCAGTACTTC.

The gene calls are TRBV29-1 and TRBJ2-3; maybe TRBD2 (6 bases). CDR1 and CDR2 from the germline V gene are SQVTM and ANQGSEA. This CDR3 contains 14 residues. V was clipped by 3 bases and J by 0 bases, with 10 bases between them. The CDR3: CSVDPSGSTDTQYF. CDR3 DNA: TGCAGCGTTGATCCCAGCGGGAGCACAGATACGCAGTATTTT.

The chain uses TRBV5-4 and TRBJ2-1; 10 bases are a match to TRBD2. Looked up from germline, CDR1 is SGHNT and CDR2 is YYREEE (reference sequence). The CDR3 extends over 16 amino acids. J lost 2 bases, V lost 6 bases, and 8 bases had no gene match. CDR3: CASTTAGGLTYNEQFF. The CDR3 DNA follows: TGTGCCAGCACCACAGCGGGAGGGTTGACCTACAATGAGCAGTTCTTC.

The chain recombines TRBV5-1 with TRBJ2-1; a weak D match, TRBD2 (7 bases). V lost 6 bases to trimming and J lost 4 bases, with 17 bases between them. This CDR3 spans 15 amino acids. Germline V gene lookup returns CDR1 SGHRS and CDR2 YFSETQ. This CDR3 is CASKLGGRSYNEQFF. The CDR3 nucleotides are TGCGCCAGCAAGCTCGGGGGGCGAAGTTACAATGAGCAGTTCTTC.

This chain joins TRBV28 and TRBJ1-1; perhaps TRBD1 as D (6 bases). The CDR3 is made up of 12 amino acids. Between the trimmed V and J ends, which lost 4 bases and 11 bases, there was a span of 14 bases. From germline, CDR1 is MDHEN and CDR2 SYDVKM. The CDR3 reads CASSSDRSWAFF. The CDR3, as DNA: TGTGCCAGCAGTTCCGACAGGAGTTGGGCTTTCTTT.

The chain is built from TRBV11-2 and TRBJ2-1; 7 positions agree with TRBD2. With 5 bases clipped from V and 3 bases from J, the junction kept 10 bases outside the gene matches. Per germline, CDR1 SGHAT and CDR2 FQNNGV. The CDR3 totals 16 residues. The CDR3 nucleotides are TGTGCCAGCAGCCGGGAGGCCGGGACTAACTACAATGAGCAGTTCTTC. This gives the protein CASSREAGTNYNEQFF.

The V gene is TRBV19, the J gene TRBJ2-2; weak D call: TRBD1 (5 bases). Trimming removed 6 bases from V and 0 bases from J, with 8 bases in between. In germline, CDR1 is LNHDA, CDR2 SQIVND (reference sequence). The CDR3 extends over 14 amino acids. Here the CDR3 reads CASRTGTNTGELFF. The CDR3 DNA reads as TGTGCCAGTAGAACAGGAACGAACACCGGGGAGCTGTTTTTT.

This sequence joins TRBV10-3 and TRBJ1-2; 10 bases agree with TRBD1. V lost 8 bases, J lost 5 bases, and 5 bases stayed unmatched. In germline, CDR1 is ENHRY, CDR2 SYGVKD. The CDR3 loop spans 13 amino acids. CDR3 in amino acids: CAIRDRGGYGYTF. The DNA of the CDR3 is TGTGCCATCCGGGACAGGGGAGGTTATGGCTACACCTTC.

V is TRBV19 and J is TRBJ1-1, with a weak D call TRBD1 (5 bases). Germline V CDR1 and CDR2: LNHDA, SQIVND (reference sequence). The CDR3 is made up of 14 amino acids. V lost 2 bases, J lost 4 bases, and 11 bases lay in between. CDR3: CASSIRGVGTEAFF. In nucleotides, the CDR3 is TGTGCCAGTAGTATAAGGGGTGTGGGCACTGAAGCTTTCTTT.

Comment on this clone: Within the sample, other DNA sequences also encode this same CDR3. The V and J genes are TRBV5-1 and TRBJ2-7; 10 bases map to TRBD2. The CDR3 runs 15 residues. V shed 0 bases, J shed 3 bases, and the junction held 3 bases outside the gene matches. The V gene's germline CDR1 is SGHRS and CDR2 YFSETQ. The CDR3 loop is CASSLGGTSDYEQYF. The CDR3 bases are TGCGCCAGCAGCTTGGGGGGGACTAGCGACTACGAGCAGTACTTC.

V gene TRBV7-2 combines with J gene TRBJ2-7; D is unclear. Germline CDR1 and CDR2: SGHTA and FQGNSA. Trimming stripped 5 bases from V and 3 bases from J, with 14 bases between. CDR3 size: 14 residues. The CDR3 coding sequence is TGTGCCAGCAGCAACTCCGCCTCCGGCTACGAGCAGTACTTC. As protein: CASSNSASGYEQYF.

This chain connects TRBV6-5 to TRBJ1-1; 7 nucleotides line up with TRBD1. Germline CDR1 is MNHEY and CDR2 is SVGAGI. The CDR3 totals 14 residues. V was pared by 6 bases and J by 5 bases, with 9 bases of the junction left unmatched. The CDR3 region has the DNA TGTGCCAGCAGCATAGACAGGGTACGGACTGAAGCTTTCTTT. Its translation is CASSIDRVRTEAFF.

The chain links TRBV11-2 to TRBJ2-6; possibly TRBD1 for D (6 bases). The CDR3 loop spans 17 amino acids. Germline V lookup: CDR1 SGHAT, CDR2 FQNNGV. V lost 6 bases to trimming and J lost 4 bases, with 19 bases between them. The CDR3 DNA reads TGTGCCAGCAGAATACGGGACACCCCTGGAGGGGCCAACGTCCTGACTTTC. It is translated as CASRIRDTPGGANVLTF.

The chain combines TRBV29-1 with TRBJ1-1; TRBD1 is a possible D gene (5 bases). The CDR3 contains 12 residues. Trimming took 7 bases from V and 0 from J, leaving 9 bases between them. Germline V gene data show CDR1 as SQVTM and CDR2 as ANQGSEA. This CDR3 reads CSGQTVNTEAFF. In DNA, the CDR3 is TGCAGCGGGCAGACAGTGAACACTGAAGCTTTCTTT.

This clone was counted once. J is TRBJ1-2 and V is TRBV27; perhaps TRBD1 as D (6 bases). This CDR3 region has 12 residues. CDR1 MNHEY and CDR2 SMNVEV come from the germline V gene (reference sequence). V was trimmed by 6 bases and J by 7 bases, leaving 12 bases between them. CDR3 amino acids: CASRQGSGGYTF. The CDR3 DNA is TGTGCCAGCAGACAGGGTTCGGGTGGCTACACCTTC.

V usage is TRBV29-1 and J usage is TRBJ1-2, with D uncertain. The CDR3 is made up of 13 amino acids. The V gene lost 6 bases and the J gene lost 2 bases, with 13 bases spanning the gap. Per the germline V gene, CDR1 is SQVTM and CDR2 is ANQGSEA. The CDR3 loop is CSVAGGQNYGYTF. As DNA, the CDR3 is TGCAGCGTCGCGGGTGGTCAGAACTATGGCTACACCTTC.

The chain is built from TRBV10-1 and TRBJ1-1; unclear D gene. Trimming stripped 7 bases from V and 1 base from J, with 10 bases between. This CDR3 has 13 residues. Per germline, CDR1 WNHNN and CDR2 SYGVQD (reference sequence). In nucleotides, the CDR3 is TGCGCCAGCATGGCCACACCGAACACTGAAGCTTTCTTT. It encodes CASMATPNTEAFF.